The rows below give T cell receptor beta chains drawn from one sample of a study of blood T cell repertoires in COVID-19. The assay was immunoSEQ multiplex PCR, and TCRdb's table has in-frame clones only and misses some. Counted here are about 400,000 clones, over 75% occurring once; the ten biggest clones make up 2% to 2.5%. The specimen was PBMCs or T cells enriched from blood (not recorded which). Source of these receptors: a woman aged 40 to 50 with acute COVID-19. CDR3s include the opening cysteine and the closing phenylalanine or tryptophan. A D gene is named only where the DNA matches it firmly. Some rows have no size entry. The others give once, few or many, or a class for an expanded clone.

D gene	J gene	V gene	clone size	CDR3 DNA	CDR3 protein
TRBD2	TRBJ2-3	TRBV27	-	TGTGCCAGCAGTTCTCTGACTAGCGGGGGGTATCGCACAGATACGCAGTATTTT	CASSSLTSGGYRTDTQYF
TRBD2	TRBJ2-5	TRBV5-1	-	TGCGCCAGCAGGCCCATAGCGGGGTCGGGGGAGACCCAGTACTTC	CASRPIAGSGETQYF
TRBD2	TRBJ2-5	TRBV10-3	-	TGTGCCATCAGTGAGGGACTAGCGGGGGTAGAGACCCAGTACTTC	CAISEGLAGVETQYF
TRBD1	TRBJ1-5	TRBV2	few	TGTGCCAGCAGTGAAGCCGGGACAGGGGGTCAGCCCCAGCATTTT	CASSEAGTGGQPQHF
-	TRBJ1-3	TRBV18	-	TGTGCCAGCTCACGGGAACAGGCCCCTTCTGGAAACACCATATATTTT	CASSREQAPSGNTIYF
-	TRBJ2-1	TRBV4-2	-	TGTGCCAGCAGCCAATCTGGTTTGATCGGCGGCTTAAACAATGAGCAGTTCTTC	CASSQSGLIGGLNNEQFF
-	TRBJ1-4	TRBV15	-	TGTGCCACCAGCAGAGACGGGCAGGGTGAAGAAAAACTGTTTTTT	CATSRDGQGEEKLFF
-	TRBJ2-5	TRBV6-5	-	TGTGCCAGCAGTTCCGGGTACCAAGAGACCCAGTACTTC	CASSSGYQETQYF
-	TRBJ1-6	TRBV6-2/TRBV6-3	-	TGTGCCAGCAGTTACTGGACAGCAAGTAATTCACCCCTCCACTTT	CASSYWTASNSPLHF
-	TRBJ1-4	TRBV20-1	-	TGCAGTGCCGGTAATAATGAAAAACTGTTTTTT	CSAGNNEKLFF
-	TRBJ2-2	TRBV5-1	-	TGCGCCAGCAGCTCCTTGGCAAACACGGGGGCCGGGGAGCTGTTTTTT	CASSSLANTGAGELFF
-	TRBJ1-4	TRBV6-5	-	TGTGCCAGCAGCACGACAGCCCTTAATGAAAAACTGTTTTTT	CASSTTALNEKLFF
-	TRBJ2-7	TRBV15	-	TGTGCCACCAGCGACACTGAAAACTACGAGCAGTACTTC	CATSDTENYEQYF
-	TRBJ2-1	TRBV7-9	-	TGTGCCAGCAGCTTGGACATCGGGCATGAGCAGTTCTTC	CASSLDIGHEQFF
TRBD1	TRBJ2-3	TRBV10-1	-	TGCGCCAGCAGTTCAAACAGGGGTCTGGTGGATACGCAGTATTTT	CASSSNRGLVDTQYF
-	TRBJ1-6	TRBV15	-	TGTGCCACCAGCAGACGTGTAGGGAGGGGCTCCTATAATTCACCCCTCCACTTT	CATSRRVGRGSYNSPLHF
TRBD1	TRBJ1-3	TRBV2	-	TGTGCCAGCAGTCGCGGACAGGCTCCGGACACCATATATTTT	CASSRGQAPDTIYF
-	TRBJ2-2	TRBV6-1	-	TGTGCCAGCAGTGAATTACAGAACACCGGGGAGCTGTTTTTT	CASSELQNTGELFF